This TCR beta chain derives from a study of cytomegalovirus exposure and HLA in healthy donors (dated by TCRdb to about 2017). The study in broad terms: An earlier analysis of about 560 of the donors reported 276 Gb of sequence data and some 110 million unique TCR beta sequences obtained from approximately 180 million T cells. In addition to the first cohort of 650 to 800 subjects, a separate validation cohort of approximately 130 different subjects was used. HLA typing covered class I and class II loci at four-digit resolution. A later genetic analysis took genome-wide SNP genotypes for 398 of the 666 donors and used that subset as a discovery cohort. Among 300 to 500 genotyped donors of the cohort, an average of approximately 220,000 unique TCR beta nucleotide sequences was sequenced per donor, of which roughly 17% were non-productive. Donor age, sex, ethnicity and CMV serostatus were collected together with the repertoire data. To predict cytomegalovirus infection status, the study brought together high-throughput TCR immunosequencing, statistical association of individual TCRs with disease status, and machine learning. The number of typed donors differed by locus: about 620-640 for A, B, C, DRB1 and DQB1; approximately 520 for DQA1; approximately 610 for DPA1; and some 450 for DPB1. An earlier analysis of 587 of the donors used high-throughput TCR beta sequencing to judge whether each TCR beta V gene segment behaved as functional or pseudogenic. The genetic ancestry cluster associated with self-reported Caucasian donors included about 81% of the 398 genotyped donors. Every discovery cohort repertoire had been produced on one sequencing platform. The later analysis used no new phenotypic data to find candidate immune exposures, relying instead on TCR beta sequences and their occurrence across donors. In a later analysis, previously published TCR beta repertoires from 550 to 700 donors were re-analyzed and high-resolution HLA genotyping was added so that TCR occurrence patterns could be studied. The study used immunosequencing to profile the T cell repertoires of 670 or so subjects and linked those repertoires to cytomegalovirus serostatus. Roughly five DR-DQ haplotypes were handled as single units for association and clustering, since linkage in the cohort was strong. The study aimed to test whether signatures of past pathogen exposure could be identified by cataloging public T cell receptors. An early release covering roughly 600 HLA-typed donors comprised around 300 gigabases of sequencing data and around 80 million unique TCR sequences.

Libraries came from the immunoSEQ multiplex PCR assay. The multiplex PCR relied on a mix of 60 forward primers for TCR Vbeta segments and 13 reverse primers for TCR Jbeta segments. The CDR3 region of rearranged TCR beta genes was amplified from genomic DNA by a multiplex PCR assay. Amplified TCR beta libraries were sequenced as 87-base-pair reads on the Illumina HiSeq System. From the authors' description of their analysis: Across the 500 to 850 repertoires, a later analysis counted some 81 million unique TCR beta chains, 9 million to 14 million of which were shared by at least two donors. Raw reads were error-corrected and collapsed into unique sequences with a nearest-neighbor algorithm that merged closely related sequences to remove PCR and sequencing errors. CDR3 sequences were aligned to IMGT reference sequences to assign V, D and J gene segments. Each retained sequence needed at least a six-nucleotide match to both a V gene segment and a J gene segment. A rearrangement was called productive if the CDR3 had no stop codons and remained in frame with V and J, and every other rearrangement was called non-productive. CDR3 was defined according to IMGT convention as the region running from the second conserved V-encoded cysteine to the conserved J-encoded phenylalanine. In an earlier analysis of more than 550 of the donors, sequences lacking an unambiguous match to a single V gene segment were excluded. An earlier analysis of 587 of the donors called V segments functional above 56.7% productive rearrangements and segregating when the between-donor standard deviation exceeded 5%. A statistical classification framework was built to diagnose cytomegalovirus status from the catalog of TCR beta chain sequences. In a later analysis, TCR nucleotide sequences were compared against IMGT/GENE-DB human TR gene sequences so that V and J genes could be assigned. Using the TCRdist pipeline, a later analysis assigned CDR3 sequences along with most-parsimonious VDJ recombination scenarios. A later analysis defined each TCR beta chain by its CDR3 amino acid sequence plus V-gene family, and excluded reads lacking a unique V-gene family. In a later analysis, 500 to 650 highly shared, low-generation-probability nucleotide sequences were removed to address suspected cross-contamination and a sequencing artifact. A later analysis calculated a clonal expansion index for each public chain from normalized within-repertoire ranks of inferred template counts. Generation probabilities in a later analysis came from a VDJ recombination model fitted to out-of-frame rearrangements, and those results were checked against IGoR. A later analysis scored TCR-TCR, TCR-HLA and TCR-CMV co-occurrence with hypergeometric tests, applying a repertoire-size bias correction to TCR pairs. False discovery rates were estimated in a later analysis by permuting HLA or CMV assignments 20 times. In a later analysis, co-occurring TCRs were grouped using DBSCAN, and TCRdist sequence similarity was added for clustering within HLA-allele-positive subsets. For co-occurrence clustering, repertoires with fewer than 30,000 or more than 120,000 public chains were excluded, along with about five repertoires with anomalous nucleotide sharing. TCRdb re-hosts the immuneACCESS table, in-frame sequences only. Its copies lack some clones; in the studies checked, an unresolved V gene accounts for under half of them, and the cause for the rest is not known. V, J and clone size reflect that table, while D and trimming were determined from the DNA. Recorded for this sample are 130,000 to 150,000 clones; 82% of them occurred a single time. The leading ten clones occupy more than 9.5% of the sample.

The cohort comprised fewer than 750 healthy bone marrow donors. At the time of sampling, every cohort member was nominally healthy, though immune exposures that went unrecorded were likely present. The donor tested CMV seropositive, placing the donor among the 289 seropositive members of the cohort. A peripheral blood sample was provided by each donor, and peripheral blood mononuclear cells were used for TCR beta sequencing. The Qiagen DNeasy Blood Extraction Kit was used to extract genomic DNA from the blood cell samples. On this clone itself: Its target antigen remains unknown. No base quality values were provided; no much bigger clone lies one nucleotide off.

Results and caveats for the whole study, not just this receptor: In the study, approximately 160 TCR beta chains were listed as associated with cytomegalovirus. According to a later analysis, most CMV-associated TCR beta chains appeared to be HLA-restricted, and the HLA associations seemed to be driven largely by CMV exposure. This cohort had only TCR beta chains sequenced, and the lack of alpha or paired-chain data limited which features could be detected. Presence/absence analyses assumed roughly uniform sequencing depth across donors, an assumption that may not hold. Linkage disequilibrium might explain the correlated functional status among segregating V segments, but an unknown experimental factor could not be excluded. A group of highly shared sequence variants was considered likely to be a technical artifact of the sequencing pipeline. Because HLA typing was unavailable for some donors at each locus, only the typed subset was used in association tests. When HLA alleles, especially DR and DQ, strongly co-occurred, attributing TCR associations to individual alleles was difficult. In a later genetic analysis, a missense DCLRE1C variant was associated with V-gene and J-gene trimming of TCR beta chains, and the association was replicated in an independent cohort. An earlier analysis of approximately 540 of the donors showed that most TCR beta V segments appeared in productive rearrangements either about 87% or about 30% of the time, which broadly matched IMGT annotations. Immune exposure information for the cohort was limited to CMV serostatus. The classifier was reported to diagnose cytomegalovirus status with high specificity and sensitivity in both the original and validation cohorts. In a later analysis, several top co-occurrence clusters were reported to appear linked to parvovirus B19, influenza, CMV and Epstein-Barr virus. Compared with equally common non-associated chains, HLA-associated TCR beta chains in a later analysis were more clonally expanded and had lower generation probabilities. Most TCR sequences were observed very rarely across donors, whereas some public TCRs were present in many individuals. In vitro tests confirmed that a few of the cytomegalovirus-associated TCR beta chains recognize cytomegalovirus antigens. A further reported finding was that TCR beta sequences accurately predicted the HLA-A and HLA-B alleles for most subjects in the first cohort. Because counts were too low, roughly 18 rarely observed V segments, including chromosome 9 orphons, were left out of the earlier analysis of 587 of the donors. According to a later genetic analysis, donors in an Asian-associated ancestry cluster had fewer N-insertions in productive TCRs than the approximately 700-donor mean. The authors suggested that the approach could potentially be generalized to other disease states and immunological phenotypes. A later analysis associated 17,000 or so TCR beta sequences with specific HLA alleles at a false discovery rate of 0.05. A later analysis found that TCR association rates varied across HLA loci, with DRB1 alleles showing the most associated TCRs and HLA-C alleles the fewest.

The origin of this receptor is a woman aged 55-70 years in good health and CMV-seropositive. Sample: PBMCs.

The nucleotide sequence reads as follows: TGTGCCAGCAGCTTACTCGGGGCTAGTGGGGGGAATGAGCAGTTCTTC. This yields the protein CASSLLGASGGNEQFF. Recombination linked TRBV7-2 to TRBJ2-1; D gene: possibly TRBD2, on 6 matching bases. Trimming takes 2 bases from V and 7 bases from J, and the germline ends sit 18 bases apart. The CDR3 contains 16 residues, cysteine and phenylalanine counted. The sequence is cut down to CDR3 DNA, 48 bases in frame from base 1. CDR1 SGHTA and CDR2 FQGNSA were looked up in the germline V gene.